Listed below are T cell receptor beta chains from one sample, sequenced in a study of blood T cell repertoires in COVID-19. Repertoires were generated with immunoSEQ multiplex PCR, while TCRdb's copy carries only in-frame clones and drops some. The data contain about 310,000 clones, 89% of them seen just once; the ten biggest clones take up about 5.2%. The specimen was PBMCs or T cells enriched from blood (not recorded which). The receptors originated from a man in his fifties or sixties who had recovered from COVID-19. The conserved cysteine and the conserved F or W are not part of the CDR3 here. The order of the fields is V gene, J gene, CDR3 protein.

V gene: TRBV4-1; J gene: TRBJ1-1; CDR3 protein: ASSQVANTEAF
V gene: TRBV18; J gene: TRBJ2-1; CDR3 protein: ASSPLRGGQHNEQF
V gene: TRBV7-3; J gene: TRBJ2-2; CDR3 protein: ASSLHLARGNTGELF
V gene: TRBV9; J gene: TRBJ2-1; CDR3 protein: ASSVSLAGVYNEQF
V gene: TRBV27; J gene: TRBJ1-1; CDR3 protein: ASSLLEDTEAF
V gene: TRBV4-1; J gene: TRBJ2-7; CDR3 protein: ASSQKSGGGYEQY
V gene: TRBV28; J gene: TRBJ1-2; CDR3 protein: ASGRGGYT
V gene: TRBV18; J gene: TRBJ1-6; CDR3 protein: ASSGGTNSPLH
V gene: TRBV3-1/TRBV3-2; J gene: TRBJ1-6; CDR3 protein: ASSQQDRGQSPLH
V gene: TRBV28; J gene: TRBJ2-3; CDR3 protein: ASSLVGDTQY
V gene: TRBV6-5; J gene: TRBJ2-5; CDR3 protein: ASRKGLVRETQY
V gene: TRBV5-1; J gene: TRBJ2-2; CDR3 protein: ASSSLTTSTGELF
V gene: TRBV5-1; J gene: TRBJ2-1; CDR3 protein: ASSSVFGEQF
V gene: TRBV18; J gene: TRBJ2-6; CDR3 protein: ASSTVGDSSNVLT
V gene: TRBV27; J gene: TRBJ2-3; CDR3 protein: ASSFWSGQGASDTQY